This T cell receptor beta chain was recovered during a study of blood T cell repertoires in COVID-19. About the research overall: COVID-19 samples from acute and convalescent phases originated in the United States, Italy and Spain. The cDNA or gDNA used as material had been derived from T cells, B-cell-depleted T cells, or PBMCs.

Per the germline V gene, CDR1 is SGHTA and CDR2 is FQGNSA. The CDR3 loop spans 16 amino acids. V lost 1 base, J lost 2 bases, and 15 bases lay in between. Source study methods: Researchers report that nucleated cell counts were estimated from reference gene primer amplification. Generated by immunoSEQ multiplex PCR, the TCRdb table keeps only in-frame clones and is missing some. The DNA was the basis for D and trimming; V, J and clone size are from that table. The table has about 90,000 clones, over 80% seen once. V gene TRBV7-2 combines with J gene TRBJ2-7, with D maybe TRBD1 (6 bases). The receptor's source is a woman in her seventies with active or convalescent COVID-19. Input material: peripheral blood. Here the CDR3 reads CASSLVGTKGAYEQYF. CDR3 in DNA: TGTGCCAGCAGCTTAGTAGGCACGAAGGGGGCCTACGAGCAGTACTTC.